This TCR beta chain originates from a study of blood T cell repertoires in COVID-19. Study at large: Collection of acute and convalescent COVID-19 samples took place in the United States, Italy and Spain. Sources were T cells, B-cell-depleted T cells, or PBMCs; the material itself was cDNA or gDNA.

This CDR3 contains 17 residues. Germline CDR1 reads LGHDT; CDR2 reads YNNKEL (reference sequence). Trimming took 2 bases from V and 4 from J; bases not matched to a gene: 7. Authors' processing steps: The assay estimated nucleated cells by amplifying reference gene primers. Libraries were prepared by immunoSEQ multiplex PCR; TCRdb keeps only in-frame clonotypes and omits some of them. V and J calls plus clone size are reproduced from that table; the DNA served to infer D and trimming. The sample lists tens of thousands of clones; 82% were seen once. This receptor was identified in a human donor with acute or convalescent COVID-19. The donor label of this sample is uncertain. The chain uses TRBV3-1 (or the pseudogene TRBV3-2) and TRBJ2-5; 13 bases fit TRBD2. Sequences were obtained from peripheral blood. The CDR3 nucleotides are TGTGCCAGCAGCCAATCCTCACTAGCGGGGGGGGGAGAGACCCAGTACTTC. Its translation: CASSQSSLAGGGETQYF.